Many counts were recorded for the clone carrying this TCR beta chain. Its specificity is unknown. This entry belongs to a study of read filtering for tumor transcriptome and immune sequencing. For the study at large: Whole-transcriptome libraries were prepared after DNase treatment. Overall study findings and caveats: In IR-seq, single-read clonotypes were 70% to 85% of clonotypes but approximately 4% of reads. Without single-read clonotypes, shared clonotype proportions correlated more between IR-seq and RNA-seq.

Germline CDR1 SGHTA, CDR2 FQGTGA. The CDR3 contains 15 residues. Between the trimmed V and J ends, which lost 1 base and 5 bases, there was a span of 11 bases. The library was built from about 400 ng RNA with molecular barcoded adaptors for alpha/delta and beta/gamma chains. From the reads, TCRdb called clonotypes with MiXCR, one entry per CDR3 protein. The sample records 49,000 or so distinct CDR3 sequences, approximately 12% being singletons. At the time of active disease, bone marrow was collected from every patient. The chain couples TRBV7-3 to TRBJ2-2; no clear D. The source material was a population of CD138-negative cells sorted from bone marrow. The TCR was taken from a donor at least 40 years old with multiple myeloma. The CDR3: CASSLSGWDTGELFF. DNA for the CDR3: TGTGCCAGCAGCTTAAGTGGCTGGGATACCGGGGAGCTGTTTTTT.